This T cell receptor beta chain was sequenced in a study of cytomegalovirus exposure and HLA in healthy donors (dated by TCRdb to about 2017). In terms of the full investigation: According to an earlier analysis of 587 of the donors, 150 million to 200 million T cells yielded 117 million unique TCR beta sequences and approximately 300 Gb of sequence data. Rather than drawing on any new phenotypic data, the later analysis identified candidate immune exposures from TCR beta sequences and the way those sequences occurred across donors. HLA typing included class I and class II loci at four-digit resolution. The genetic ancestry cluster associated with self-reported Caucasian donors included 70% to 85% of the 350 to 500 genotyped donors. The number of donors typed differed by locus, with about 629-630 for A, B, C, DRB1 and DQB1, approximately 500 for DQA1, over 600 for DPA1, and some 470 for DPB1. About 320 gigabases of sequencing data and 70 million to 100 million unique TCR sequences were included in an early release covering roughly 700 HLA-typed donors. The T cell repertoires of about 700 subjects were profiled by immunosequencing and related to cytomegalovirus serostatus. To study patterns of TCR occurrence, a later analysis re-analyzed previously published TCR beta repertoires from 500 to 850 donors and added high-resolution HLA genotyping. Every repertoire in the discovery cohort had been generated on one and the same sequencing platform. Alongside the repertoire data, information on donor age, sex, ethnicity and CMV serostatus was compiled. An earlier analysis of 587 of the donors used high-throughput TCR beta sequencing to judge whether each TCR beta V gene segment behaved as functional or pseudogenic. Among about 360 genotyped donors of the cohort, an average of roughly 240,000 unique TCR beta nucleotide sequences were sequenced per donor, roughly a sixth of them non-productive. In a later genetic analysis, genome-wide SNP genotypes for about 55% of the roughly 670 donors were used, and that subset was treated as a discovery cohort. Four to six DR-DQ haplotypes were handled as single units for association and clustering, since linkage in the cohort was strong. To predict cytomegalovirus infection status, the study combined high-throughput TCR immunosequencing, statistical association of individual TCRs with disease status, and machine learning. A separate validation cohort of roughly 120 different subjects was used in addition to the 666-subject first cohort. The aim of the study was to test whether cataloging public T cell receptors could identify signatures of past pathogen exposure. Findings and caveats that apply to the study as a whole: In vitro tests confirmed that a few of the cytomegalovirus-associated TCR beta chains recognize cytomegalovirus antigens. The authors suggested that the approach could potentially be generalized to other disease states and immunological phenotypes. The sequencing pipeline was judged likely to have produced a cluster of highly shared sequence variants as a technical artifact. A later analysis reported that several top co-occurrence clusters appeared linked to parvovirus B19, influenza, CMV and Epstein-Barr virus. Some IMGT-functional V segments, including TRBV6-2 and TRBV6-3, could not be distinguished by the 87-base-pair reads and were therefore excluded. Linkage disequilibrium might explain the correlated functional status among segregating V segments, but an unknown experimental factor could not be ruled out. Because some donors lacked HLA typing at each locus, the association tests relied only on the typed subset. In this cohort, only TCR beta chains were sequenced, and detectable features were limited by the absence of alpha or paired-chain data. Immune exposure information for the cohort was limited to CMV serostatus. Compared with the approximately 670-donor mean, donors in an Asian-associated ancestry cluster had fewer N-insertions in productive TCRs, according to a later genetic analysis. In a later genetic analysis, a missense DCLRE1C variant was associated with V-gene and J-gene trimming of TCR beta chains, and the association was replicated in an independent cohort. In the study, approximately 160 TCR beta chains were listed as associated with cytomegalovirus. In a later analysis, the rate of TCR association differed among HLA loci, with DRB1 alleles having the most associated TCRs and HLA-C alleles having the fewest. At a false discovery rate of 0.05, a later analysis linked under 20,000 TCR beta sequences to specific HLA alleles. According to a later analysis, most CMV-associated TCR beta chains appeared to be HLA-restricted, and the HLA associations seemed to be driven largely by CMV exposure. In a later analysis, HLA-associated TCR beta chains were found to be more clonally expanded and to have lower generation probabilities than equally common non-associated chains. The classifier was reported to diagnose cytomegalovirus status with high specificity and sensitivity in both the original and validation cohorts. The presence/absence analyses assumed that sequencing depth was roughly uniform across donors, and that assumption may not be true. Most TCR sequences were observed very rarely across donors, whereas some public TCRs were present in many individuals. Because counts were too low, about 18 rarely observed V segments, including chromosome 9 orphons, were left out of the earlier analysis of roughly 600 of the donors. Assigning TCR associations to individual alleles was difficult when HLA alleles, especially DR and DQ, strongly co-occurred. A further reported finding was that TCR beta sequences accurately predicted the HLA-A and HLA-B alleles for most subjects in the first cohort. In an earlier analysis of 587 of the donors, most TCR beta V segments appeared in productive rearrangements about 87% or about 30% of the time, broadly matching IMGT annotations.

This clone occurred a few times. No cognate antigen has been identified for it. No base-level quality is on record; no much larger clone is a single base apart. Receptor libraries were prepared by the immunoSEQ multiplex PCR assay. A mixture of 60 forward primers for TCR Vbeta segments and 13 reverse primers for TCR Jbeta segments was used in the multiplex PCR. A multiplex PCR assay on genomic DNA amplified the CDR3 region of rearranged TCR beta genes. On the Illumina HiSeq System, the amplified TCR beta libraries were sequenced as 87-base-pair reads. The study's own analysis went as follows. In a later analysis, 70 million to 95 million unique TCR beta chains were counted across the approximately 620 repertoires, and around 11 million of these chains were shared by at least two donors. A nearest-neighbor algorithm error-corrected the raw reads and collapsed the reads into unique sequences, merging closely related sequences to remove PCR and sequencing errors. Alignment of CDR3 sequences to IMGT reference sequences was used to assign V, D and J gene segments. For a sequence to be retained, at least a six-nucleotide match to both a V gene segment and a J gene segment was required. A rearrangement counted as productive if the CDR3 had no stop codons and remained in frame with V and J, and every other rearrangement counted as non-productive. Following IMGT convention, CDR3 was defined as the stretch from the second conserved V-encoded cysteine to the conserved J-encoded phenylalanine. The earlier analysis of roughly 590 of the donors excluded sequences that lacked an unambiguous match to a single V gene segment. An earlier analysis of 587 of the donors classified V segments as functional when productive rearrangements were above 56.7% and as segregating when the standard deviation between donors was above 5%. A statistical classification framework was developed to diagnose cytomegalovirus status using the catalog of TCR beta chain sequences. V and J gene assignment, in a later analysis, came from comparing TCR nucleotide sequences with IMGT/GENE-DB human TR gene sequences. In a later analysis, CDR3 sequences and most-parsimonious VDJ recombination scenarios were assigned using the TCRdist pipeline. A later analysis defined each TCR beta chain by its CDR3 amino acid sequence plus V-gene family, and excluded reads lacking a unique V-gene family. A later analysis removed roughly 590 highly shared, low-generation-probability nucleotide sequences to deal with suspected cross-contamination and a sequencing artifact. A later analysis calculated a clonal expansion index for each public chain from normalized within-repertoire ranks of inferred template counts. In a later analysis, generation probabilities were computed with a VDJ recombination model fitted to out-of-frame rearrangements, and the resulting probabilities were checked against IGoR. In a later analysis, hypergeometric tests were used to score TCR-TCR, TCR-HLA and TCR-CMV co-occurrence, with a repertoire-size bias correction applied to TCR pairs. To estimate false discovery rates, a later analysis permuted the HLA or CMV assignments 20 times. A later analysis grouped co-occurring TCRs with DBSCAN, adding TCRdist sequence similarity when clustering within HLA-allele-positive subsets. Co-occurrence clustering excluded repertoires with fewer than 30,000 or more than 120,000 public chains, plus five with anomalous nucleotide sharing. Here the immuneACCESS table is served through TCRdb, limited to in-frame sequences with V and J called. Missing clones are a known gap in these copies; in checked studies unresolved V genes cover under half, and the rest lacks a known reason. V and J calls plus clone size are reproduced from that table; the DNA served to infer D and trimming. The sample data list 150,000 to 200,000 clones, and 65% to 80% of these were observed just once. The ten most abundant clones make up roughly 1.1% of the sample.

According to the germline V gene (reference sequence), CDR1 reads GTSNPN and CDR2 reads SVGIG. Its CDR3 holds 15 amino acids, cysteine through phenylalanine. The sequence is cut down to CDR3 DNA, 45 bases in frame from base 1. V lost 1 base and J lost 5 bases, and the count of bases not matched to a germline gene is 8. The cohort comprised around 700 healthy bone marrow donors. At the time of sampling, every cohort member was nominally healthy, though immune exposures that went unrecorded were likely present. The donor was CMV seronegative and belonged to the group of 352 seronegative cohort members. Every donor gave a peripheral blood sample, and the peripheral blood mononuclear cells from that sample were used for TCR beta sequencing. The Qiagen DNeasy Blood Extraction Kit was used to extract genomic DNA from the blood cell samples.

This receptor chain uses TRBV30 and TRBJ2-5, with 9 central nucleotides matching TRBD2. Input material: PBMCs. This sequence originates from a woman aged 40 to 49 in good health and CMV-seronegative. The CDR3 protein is CAWSAPAGGGETQYF. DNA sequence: TGTGCCTGGAGTGCCCCAGCGGGAGGAGGGGAGACCCAGTACTTC.